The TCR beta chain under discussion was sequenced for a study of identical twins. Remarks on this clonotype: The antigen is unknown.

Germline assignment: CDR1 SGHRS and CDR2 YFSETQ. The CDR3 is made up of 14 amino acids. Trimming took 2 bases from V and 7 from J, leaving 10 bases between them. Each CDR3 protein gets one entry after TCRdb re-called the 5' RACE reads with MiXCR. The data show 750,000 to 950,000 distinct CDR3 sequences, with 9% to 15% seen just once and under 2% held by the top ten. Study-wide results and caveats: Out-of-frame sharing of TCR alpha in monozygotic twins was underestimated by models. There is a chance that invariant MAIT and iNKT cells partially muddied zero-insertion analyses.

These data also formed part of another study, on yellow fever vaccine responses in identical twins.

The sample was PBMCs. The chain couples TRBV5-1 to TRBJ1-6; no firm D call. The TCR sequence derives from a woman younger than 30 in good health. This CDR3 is CASSFDERNSPLHF. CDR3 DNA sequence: TGCGCCAGCAGCTTTGATGAGCGCAATTCACCCCTCCACTTT. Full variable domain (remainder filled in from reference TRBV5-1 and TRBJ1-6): KAGVTQTPRYLIKTRGQQVTLSCSPISGHRSVSWYQQTPGQGLQFLFEYFSETQRNKGNFPGRFSGRQFSNSRSEMNVSTLELGDSALYLCASSFDERNSPLHFGNGTRLTVT.